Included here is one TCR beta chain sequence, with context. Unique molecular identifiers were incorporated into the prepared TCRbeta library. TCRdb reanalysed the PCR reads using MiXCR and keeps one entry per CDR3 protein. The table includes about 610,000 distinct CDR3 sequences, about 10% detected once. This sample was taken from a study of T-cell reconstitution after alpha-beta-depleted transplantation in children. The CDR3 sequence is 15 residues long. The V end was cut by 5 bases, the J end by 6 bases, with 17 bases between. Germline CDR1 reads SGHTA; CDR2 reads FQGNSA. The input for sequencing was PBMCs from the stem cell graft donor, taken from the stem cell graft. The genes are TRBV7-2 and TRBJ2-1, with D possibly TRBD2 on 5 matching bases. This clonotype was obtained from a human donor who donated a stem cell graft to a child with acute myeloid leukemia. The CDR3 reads CASSHPKLATNEQFF. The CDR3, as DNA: TGTGCCAGCAGCCACCCCAAGCTAGCAACCAATGAGCAGTTCTTC.